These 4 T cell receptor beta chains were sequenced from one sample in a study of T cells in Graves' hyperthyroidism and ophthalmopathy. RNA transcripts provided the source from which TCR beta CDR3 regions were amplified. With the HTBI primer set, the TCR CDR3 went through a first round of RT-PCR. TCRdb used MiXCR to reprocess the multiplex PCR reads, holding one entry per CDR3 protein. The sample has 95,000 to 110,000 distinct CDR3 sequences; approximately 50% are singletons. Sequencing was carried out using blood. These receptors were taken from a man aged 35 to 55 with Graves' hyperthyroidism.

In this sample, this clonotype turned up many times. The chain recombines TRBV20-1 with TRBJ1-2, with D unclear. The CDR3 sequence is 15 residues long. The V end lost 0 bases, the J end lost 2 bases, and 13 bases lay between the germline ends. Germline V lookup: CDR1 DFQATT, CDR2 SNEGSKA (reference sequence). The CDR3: CSARDSQLINYGYTF. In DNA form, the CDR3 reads TGCAGTGCTAGAGATTCCCAGCTGATCAACTATGGCTACACCTTC.

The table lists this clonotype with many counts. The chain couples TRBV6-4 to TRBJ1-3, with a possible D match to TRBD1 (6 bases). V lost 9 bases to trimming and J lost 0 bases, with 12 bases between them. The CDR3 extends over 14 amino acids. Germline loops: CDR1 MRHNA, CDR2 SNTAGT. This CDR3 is CARGTGISGNTIYF. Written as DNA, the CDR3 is TGTGCCAGGGGAACAGGGATCTCTGGAAACACCATATATTTT.

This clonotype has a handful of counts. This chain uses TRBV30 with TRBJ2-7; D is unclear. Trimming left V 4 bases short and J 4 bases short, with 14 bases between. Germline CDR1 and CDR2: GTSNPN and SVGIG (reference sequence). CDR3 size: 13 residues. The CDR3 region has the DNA TGTGCCTGGACCCCCCACAATGGGTACGAGCAGTACTTC. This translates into CAWTPHNGYEQYF.

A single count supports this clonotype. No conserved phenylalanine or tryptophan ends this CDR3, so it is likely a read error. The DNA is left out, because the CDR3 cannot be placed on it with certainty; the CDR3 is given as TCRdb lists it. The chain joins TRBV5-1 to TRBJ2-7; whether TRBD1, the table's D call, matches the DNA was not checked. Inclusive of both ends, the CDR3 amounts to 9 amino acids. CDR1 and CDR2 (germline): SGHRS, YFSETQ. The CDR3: CASSLMGQG.